The clone carrying this T cell receptor beta chain was found a few times. One junction end disagrees with the germline gene, perhaps due to a read error. This sample was taken from a study of spatial heterogeneity in lung cancer. As for the study in general: A consistent excess of beta-chain over alpha-chain sequences was detected.

Noted time point: blood at routine non-recurrence follow-up after resection. Germline V lookup: CDR1 DFQATT, CDR2 SNEGSKA (reference sequence). There are 13 residues in the CDR3. TCRdb reprocessed the 5' RACE reads via MiXCR and lists one record per CDR3 protein. The repertoire holds roughly 29,000 distinct CDR3 sequences, with less than 6.5% as singletons. The chain couples TRBV20-1 to TRBJ2-3, with TRBD2 as a possible D gene (5 bases). The sequenced sample was PBMCs, obtained at follow-up. The sequence was collected from a female donor with early-stage non-small cell lung cancer. CDR3 in amino acids: CAPSTSITDTQYF. The CDR3 DNA sequence: TGTGCACCTAGCACTTCAATAACAGATACGCAGTATTTT.